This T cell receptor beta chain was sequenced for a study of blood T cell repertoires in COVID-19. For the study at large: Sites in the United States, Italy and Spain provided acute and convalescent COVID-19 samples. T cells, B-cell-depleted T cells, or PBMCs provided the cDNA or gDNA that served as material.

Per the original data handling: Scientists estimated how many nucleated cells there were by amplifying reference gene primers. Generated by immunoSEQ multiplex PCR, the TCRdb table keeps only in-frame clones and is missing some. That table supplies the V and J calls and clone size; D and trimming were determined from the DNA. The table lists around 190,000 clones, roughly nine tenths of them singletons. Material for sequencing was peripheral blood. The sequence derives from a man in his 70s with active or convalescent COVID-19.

Here the CDR3 DNA reads TGTGCCAGCAGCCCCCACGGGTCTTTTGGCACCGGGGAGCTGTTTTTT. Its translation is CASSPHGSFGTGELFF. V is TRBV6-2 or TRBV6-3 and J is TRBJ2-2, with no clear D. Trimming shortened V by 6 bases and J by 4 bases, and 18 bases separated the two germline ends. Per the germline V gene, CDR1 is MNHEY and CDR2 is SVGEGT. The CDR3 has 16 residues.